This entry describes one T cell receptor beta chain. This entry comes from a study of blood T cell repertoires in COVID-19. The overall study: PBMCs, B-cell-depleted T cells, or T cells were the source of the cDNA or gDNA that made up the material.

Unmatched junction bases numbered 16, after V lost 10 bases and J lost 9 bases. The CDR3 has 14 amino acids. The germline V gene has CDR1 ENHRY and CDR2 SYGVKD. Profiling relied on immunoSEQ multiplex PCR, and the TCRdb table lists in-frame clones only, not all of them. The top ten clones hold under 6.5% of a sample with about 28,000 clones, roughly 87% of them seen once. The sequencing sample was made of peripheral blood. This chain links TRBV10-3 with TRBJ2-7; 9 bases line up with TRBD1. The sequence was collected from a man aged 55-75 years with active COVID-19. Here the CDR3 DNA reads TGTGCCACTAGCCCGGGACAGGGTATAGAGCCGCAGTACTTC. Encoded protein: CATSPGQGIEPQYF.